This TCR beta chain appears in the sequencing data of a study of T-cell reconstitution after alpha-beta-depleted transplantation in children. Study-wide results and limits: Certain patients had high TCRbeta diversity at day 60, and it came from recipient T cells and thymic progenitors that survived. From newly produced T cells came most of the T-cell counts and diversity one year after transplant. Two months or so post-transplant, alpha-beta T cells reportedly derived from several hundred expanded graft clones.

The CDR3 length is 16 residues. V shed 0 bases, J shed 3 bases, and the junction held 6 bases outside the gene matches. Germline loops: CDR1 SGHVS, CDR2 FNYEAQ. A few counts support this clonotype. Its antigen is still unknown. Library preparation (for TCRbeta) was performed with unique molecular identifiers. Using its own MiXCR run on the PCR reads, TCRdb lists one record per CDR3 protein. The sample has nearly 350,000 distinct CDR3 sequences; 15% to 20% are singletons. The chain recombines TRBV7-6 with TRBJ2-3; TRBD2 agrees at 7 bases. The TCR comes from a male patient under 10 years old who had a stem cell transplant for acute lymphoblastic leukemia, so the T cells may come from the graft donor. This material consisted of PBMCs, mostly from graft donor cells, taken 360 days after TCRalphabeta/CD19-depleted stem cell transplant. The CDR3, as DNA: TGTGCCAGCAGCTTAGCGGGAGGGTCAGATACAGATACGCAGTATTTT. Its translation: CASSLAGGSDTDTQYF.